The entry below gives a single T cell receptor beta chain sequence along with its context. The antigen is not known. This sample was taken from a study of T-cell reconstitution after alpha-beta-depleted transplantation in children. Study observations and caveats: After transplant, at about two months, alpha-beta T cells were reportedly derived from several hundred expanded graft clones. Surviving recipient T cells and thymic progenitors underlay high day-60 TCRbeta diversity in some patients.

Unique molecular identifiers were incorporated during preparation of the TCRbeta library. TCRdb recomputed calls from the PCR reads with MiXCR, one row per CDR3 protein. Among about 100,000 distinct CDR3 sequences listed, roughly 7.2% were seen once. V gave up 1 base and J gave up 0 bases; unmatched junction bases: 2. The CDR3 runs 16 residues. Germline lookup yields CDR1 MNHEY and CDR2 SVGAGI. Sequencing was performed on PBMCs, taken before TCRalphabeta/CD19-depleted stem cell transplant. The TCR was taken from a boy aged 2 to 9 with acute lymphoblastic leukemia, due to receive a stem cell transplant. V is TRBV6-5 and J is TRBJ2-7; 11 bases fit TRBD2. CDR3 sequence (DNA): TGTGCCAGCAGTTACTACGGGACTAGCGGCTCCTACGAGCAGTACTTC. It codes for CASSYYGTSGSYEQYF.